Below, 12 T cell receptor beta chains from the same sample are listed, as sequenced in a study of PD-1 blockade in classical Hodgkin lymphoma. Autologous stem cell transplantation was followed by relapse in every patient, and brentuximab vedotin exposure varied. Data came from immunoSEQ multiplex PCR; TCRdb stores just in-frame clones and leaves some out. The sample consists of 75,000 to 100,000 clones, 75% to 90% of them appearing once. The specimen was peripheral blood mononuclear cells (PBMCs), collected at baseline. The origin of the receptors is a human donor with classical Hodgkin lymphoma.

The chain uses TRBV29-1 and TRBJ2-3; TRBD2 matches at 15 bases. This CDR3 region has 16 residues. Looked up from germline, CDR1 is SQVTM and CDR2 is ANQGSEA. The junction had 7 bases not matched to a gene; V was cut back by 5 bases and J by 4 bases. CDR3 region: CSVTGTSGRMPDTQYF. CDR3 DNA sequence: TGCAGCGTTACCGGGACTAGCGGGAGGATGCCAGATACGCAGTATTTT.

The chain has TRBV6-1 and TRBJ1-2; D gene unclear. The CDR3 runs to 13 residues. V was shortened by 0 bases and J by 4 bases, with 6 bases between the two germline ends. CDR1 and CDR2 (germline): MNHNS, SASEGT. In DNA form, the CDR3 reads TGTGCCAGCAGTGAAGCAGCCACCTATGGCTACACCTTC. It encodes CASSEAATYGYTF.

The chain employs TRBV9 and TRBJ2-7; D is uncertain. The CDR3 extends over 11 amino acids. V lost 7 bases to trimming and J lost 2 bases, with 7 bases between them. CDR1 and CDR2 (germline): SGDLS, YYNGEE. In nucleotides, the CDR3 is TGTGCCAGCCCGATCCCCTACGAGCAGTACTTC. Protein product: CASPIPYEQYF.

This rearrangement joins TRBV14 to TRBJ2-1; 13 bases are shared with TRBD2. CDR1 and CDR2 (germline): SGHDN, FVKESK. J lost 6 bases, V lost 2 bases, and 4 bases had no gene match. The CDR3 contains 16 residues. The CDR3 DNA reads TGTGCCAGCAGCCAATGGACTAGCGGGAGAAGCAATGAGCAGTTCTTC. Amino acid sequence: CASSQWTSGRSNEQFF.

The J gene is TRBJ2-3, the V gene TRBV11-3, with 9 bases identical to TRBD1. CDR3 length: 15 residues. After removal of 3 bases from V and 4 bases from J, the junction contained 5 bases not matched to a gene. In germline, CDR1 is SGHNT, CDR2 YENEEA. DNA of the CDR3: TGTGCCAGCAGCTTTAACAGGGGGCTGGCAGATACGCAGTATTTT. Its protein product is CASSFNRGLADTQYF.

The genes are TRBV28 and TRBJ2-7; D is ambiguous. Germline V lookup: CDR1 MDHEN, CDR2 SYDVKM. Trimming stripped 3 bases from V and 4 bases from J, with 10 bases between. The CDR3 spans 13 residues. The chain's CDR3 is CASSFPDKYEQYF. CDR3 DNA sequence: TGTGCCAGCAGTTTCCCTGACAAATACGAGCAGTACTTC.

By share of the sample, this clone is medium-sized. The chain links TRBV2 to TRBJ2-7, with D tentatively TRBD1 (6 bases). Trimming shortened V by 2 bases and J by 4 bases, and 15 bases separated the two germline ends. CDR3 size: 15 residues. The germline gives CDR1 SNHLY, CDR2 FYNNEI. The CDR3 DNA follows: TGTGCCAGCAGTGAAAGTCAGGGGCTCTGGTACGAGCAGTACTTC. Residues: CASSESQGLWYEQYF.

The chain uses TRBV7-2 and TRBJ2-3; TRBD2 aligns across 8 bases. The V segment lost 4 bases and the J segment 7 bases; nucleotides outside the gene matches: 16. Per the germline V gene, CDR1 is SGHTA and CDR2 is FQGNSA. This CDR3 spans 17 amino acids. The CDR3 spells CASSSGGGSGSGYTQYF. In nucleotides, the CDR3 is TGTGCCAGCAGCTCCGGGGGGGGAAGCGGGAGTGGCTATACGCAGTATTTT.

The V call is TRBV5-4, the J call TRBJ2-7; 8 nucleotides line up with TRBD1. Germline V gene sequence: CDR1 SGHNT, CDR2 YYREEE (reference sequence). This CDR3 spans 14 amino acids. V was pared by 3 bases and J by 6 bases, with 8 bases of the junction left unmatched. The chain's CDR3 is CASSSDRQGIEQYF. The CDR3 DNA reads TGTGCCAGCAGCTCGGATCGACAGGGGATCGAGCAGTACTTC.

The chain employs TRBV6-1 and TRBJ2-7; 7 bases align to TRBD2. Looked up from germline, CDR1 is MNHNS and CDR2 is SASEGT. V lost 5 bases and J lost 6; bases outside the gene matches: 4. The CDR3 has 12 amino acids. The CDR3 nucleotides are TGTGCCAGCAGTTTTCCGGGGGGCGAGCAGTACTTC. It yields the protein CASSFPGGEQYF.

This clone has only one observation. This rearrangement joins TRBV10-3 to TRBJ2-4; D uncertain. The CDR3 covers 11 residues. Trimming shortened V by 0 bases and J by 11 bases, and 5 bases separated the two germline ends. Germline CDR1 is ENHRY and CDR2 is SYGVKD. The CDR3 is CAISESNVQYF. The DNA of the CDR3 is TGTGCCATCAGTGAGTCGAATGTTCAGTACTTC.

The CDR3 loop is CASSLARVVAGELFF. The CDR3 region has the DNA TGTGCCAGCAGCTTAGCCAGGGTGGTGGCCGGGGAGCTGTTTTTT. The genes are TRBV7-9 and TRBJ2-2; tentative D call: TRBD1 (5 bases). Germline CDR1 is SEHNR and CDR2 is FQNEAQ (reference sequence). Trimming cost V 0 bases and J 6 bases, with 11 bases left between them. The CDR3 is made up of 15 amino acids.